This TCR beta chain was documented in a study of shared clonotypes between healthy human individuals. The CDR3 runs to 13 residues. J gave up 6 bases and V 6 bases, and 3 bases lay outside the gene matches. Germline V CDR1 and CDR2: SGHRS, YFSETQ. Sequencing was at deep level. The protocol was immunoSEQ multiplex PCR, while the TCRdb copy is restricted to in-frame clones and leaves out a portion. The sample consists of roughly 410,000 clones, 90% to 98% of them appearing once. Remarks on this clone: Its antigen is still unknown.

Study results and limitations: Only blood was sampled; tissue repertoires likely differ. Donors were few, which limited the genetic and exposure-history diversity represented.

Material for sequencing was memory CD8+ T cells sorted from blood. The sample's subset: CD45RO+ cells pooled with CCR7-negative TemRA cells. This TCR derives from a man in his thirties or forties in good health. The V gene is TRBV5-1, the J gene TRBJ2-7; 13 nucleotides line up with TRBD2. The CDR3 loop reads CASTGTSGTEQYF. The CDR3 DNA is TGCGCCAGCACCGGGACTAGCGGGACCGAGCAGTACTTC.